This passage covers 13 T cell receptor beta chains from one sample sequenced in a study of blood T cells in healthy people across ages. Sample-barcoded 5' priming and a J-beta primer mix drove a second PCR of 7 to 11 cycles. Using its own MiXCR run on the 5' RACE reads, TCRdb lists one record per CDR3 protein. The sample contains about 1.6 million distinct CDR3 sequences, roughly 32% of which appear only once. Material for sequencing was blood. The source is a woman between 25 and 40 years old in good health.

The genes are TRBV28 and TRBJ1-2; 9 bases match TRBD1. V lost 3 bases and J lost 8; bases outside the gene matches: 16. CDR3 length: 17 residues. Germline loops: CDR1 MDHEN, CDR2 SYDVKM. The CDR3 DNA is TGTGCCAGCAGTTTCCCAAGCCTTGGACAGGGGAAAGGGGGCTACACCTTC. Translated, it gives CASSFPSLGQGKGGYTF.

The chain has TRBV5-1 and TRBJ1-2, with a weak D call TRBD1 (6 bases). In germline, CDR1 is SGHRS, CDR2 YFSETQ. This CDR3 comprises 15 residues. Deletions cut 3 bases from V and 8 bases from J, with 20 bases between. CDR3 nucleotide sequence: TGCGCCAGCAGCTCCAACCCCCGGGACATGGGCGGCTACACCTTC. Its protein product is CASSSNPRDMGGYTF.

In regard to this clonotype: A read error is possible here, since a much larger clone lies one base away. The chain combines TRBV3-1 with TRBJ2-7, with 7 bases aligning to TRBD1. Trimming removed 1 base from V and 12 bases from J; junction bases left unmatched: 12. CDR1 LGHDT and CDR2 YNNKEL come from the germline V gene (reference sequence). The CDR3 runs to 14 residues. CDR3 coding DNA: TGTGCCAGCAGCCAAGCTTCTCAGGGGGAGACCCGGTACTTC. Protein sequence: CASSQASQGETRYF.

This clonotype has ten or more counts. The CDR3 spells CSAHRETQYF. The CDR3 DNA is TGCAGTGCACACAGGGAGACCCAGTACTTC. V usage is TRBV20-1 and J usage is TRBJ2-5; D possibly corresponds to TRBD1 (5 bases). The CDR3 extends over 10 amino acids. Germline-derived CDR1 and CDR2 are DFQATT and SNEGSKA (reference sequence). V was trimmed by 6 bases and J by 5 bases, leaving 7 bases between them.

This clonotype appeared a few times. This chain links TRBV20-1 with TRBJ1-2; D is possibly TRBD1 (5 bases). The CDR3 totals 14 residues. From germline, CDR1 is DFQATT and CDR2 SNEGSKA (reference sequence). Trimming removed 3 bases from V and 2 bases from J, with 13 bases in between. The CDR3 sequence: CSARLTGTNYGYTF. For the CDR3, the DNA is TGCAGTGCTAGGTTGACGGGGACCAACTATGGCTACACCTTC.

The chain has TRBV6-6 and TRBJ2-5; 7 bases are shared with TRBD1. Germline assignment: CDR1 MNHNY and CDR2 SVGAGI (reference sequence). The CDR3 has 16 residues. The ends lost 2 bases at V and 0 bases at J; junction bases unmatched: 6. The CDR3 sequence is CASSYTGQANQETQYF. The CDR3 DNA follows: TGTGCCAGCAGTTACACCGGACAGGCTAACCAAGAGACCCAGTACTTC.

The chain recombines TRBV12-3 or TRBV12-4 with TRBJ2-2; D not resolved. The V end was cut by 5 bases, the J end by 1 base, with 8 bases between. The CDR3 runs to 14 residues. DNA for the CDR3: TGTGCCAGCAGTCCAAGGGAGAACACCGGGGAGCTGTTTTTT. Protein sequence: CASSPRENTGELFF.

About this clonotype: This may be a read error: a much more frequent sequence differs by one nucleotide. The chain employs TRBV5-5 and TRBJ2-1, with D perhaps TRBD1 (6 bases). The germline CDR1 and CDR2 sequences are SGHKS and YYEKEE (reference sequence). This CDR3 spans 16 amino acids. CDR3 protein: CVSSLEAGAYYNEQFF. In nucleotides, the CDR3 is TGTGTCAGCAGCTTGGAAGCAGGGGCATACTACAATGAGCAGTTCTTC.

This clonotype came up a few times. This chain connects TRBV6-1 to TRBJ2-1; possible D gene TRBD1, 7 bases. CDR1 MNHNS and CDR2 SASEGT come from the germline V gene. V lost 3 bases to trimming and J lost 5 bases, with 17 bases between them. The CDR3 is 16 residues long. The CDR3 coding sequence is TGTGCCAGCAGTGATAAGGCAGGGGGGCCCCACAATGAGCAGTTCTTC. This encodes CASSDKAGGPHNEQFF.

This clonotype was counted between two and nine times. The chain joins TRBV9 to TRBJ2-1, with 13 positions matching TRBD2. This CDR3 has 15 residues. The ends lost 0 bases at V and 7 bases at J; junction bases unmatched: 1. Germline V gene data show CDR1 as SGDLS and CDR2 as YYNGEE. CDR3 in amino acids: CASSVEGLAGNEQFF. CDR3 nucleotide sequence: TGTGCCAGCAGCGTAGAGGGACTAGCGGGGAATGAGCAGTTCTTC.

J is TRBJ2-7 and V is TRBV20-1; D gene uncertain. V lost 2 bases and J lost 5, with 10 bases in between. Germline V lookup: CDR1 DFQATT, CDR2 SNEGSKA (reference sequence). The CDR3 spans 12 residues. In DNA form, the CDR3 reads TGCAGTGCTAGATCTCCGGGCAACGAGCAGTACTTC. Translating it yields CSARSPGNEQYF.

The V gene is TRBV6-5, the J gene TRBJ2-3, with D possibly being TRBD1 (5 bases). Germline CDR1 and CDR2: MNHEY and SVGAGI. This CDR3 spans 16 amino acids. The ends were cut back, 7 bases at V and 6 bases at J, with 23 bases in the middle. This CDR3 reads CASTPRKGRVGDTQYF. The CDR3 DNA follows: TGTGCCAGCACCCCACGTAAAGGCAGGGTCGGCGATACGCAGTATTTT.

This clonotype turned up a few times. One end of the junction is discordant with germline, which a read error may explain. The gene calls are TRBV4-1 and TRBJ1-4; 9 bases are a match to TRBD1. Germline CDR1 MGHRA, CDR2 YSYEKL. The CDR3 is 15 amino acids. The CDR3 reads CASSQTGTGSEKLFF. In DNA, the CDR3 is TGTGCCAGCAGCCAAACCGGGACAGGGTCTGAAAAACTGTTTTTT.